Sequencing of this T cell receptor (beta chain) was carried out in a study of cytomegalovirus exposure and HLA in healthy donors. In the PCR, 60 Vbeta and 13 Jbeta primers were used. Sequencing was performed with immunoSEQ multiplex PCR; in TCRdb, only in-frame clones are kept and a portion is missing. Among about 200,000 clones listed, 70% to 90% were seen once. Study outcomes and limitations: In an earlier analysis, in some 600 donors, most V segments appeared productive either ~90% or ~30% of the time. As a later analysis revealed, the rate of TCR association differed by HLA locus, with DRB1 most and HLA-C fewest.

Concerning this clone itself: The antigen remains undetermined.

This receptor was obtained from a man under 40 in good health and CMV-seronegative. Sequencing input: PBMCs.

The CDR3 bases are TGTGCCAGCACTCCGGGACAGGGGGCTAGGACAGATACGCAGTATTTT. Encoded protein: CASTPGQGARTDTQYF. This chain joins TRBV6-6 and TRBJ2-3; TRBD1 matches at 12 bases. Losses at the gene ends were 7 bases for V and 3 bases for J; bases not matched to a gene: 8. Germline lookup yields CDR1 MNHNY and CDR2 SVGAGI (reference sequence). This CDR3 has 16 residues.